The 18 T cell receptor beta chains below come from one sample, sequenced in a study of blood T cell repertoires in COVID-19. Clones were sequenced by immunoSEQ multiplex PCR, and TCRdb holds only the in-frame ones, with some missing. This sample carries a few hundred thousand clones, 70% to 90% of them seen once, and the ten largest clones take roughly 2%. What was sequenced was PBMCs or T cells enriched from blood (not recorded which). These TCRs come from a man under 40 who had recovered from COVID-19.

Written as DNA, the CDR3 is TGTGCCAGCTCACCAAACGGACAGGGGAGGACTGAAGCTTTCTTT. It encodes CASSPNGQGRTEAFF. The gene calls are TRBV18 and TRBJ1-1, with TRBD1 matching 9 bases. The germline V gene encodes CDR1 KGHSH and CDR2 LQKENI. The trim removed 2 bases at V and 5 bases at J, leaving 6 bases unmatched. CDR3 size: 15 residues.

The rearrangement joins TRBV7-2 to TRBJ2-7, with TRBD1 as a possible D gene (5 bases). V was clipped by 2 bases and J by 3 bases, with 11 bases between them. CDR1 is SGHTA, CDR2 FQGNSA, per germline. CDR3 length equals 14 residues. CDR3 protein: CASSLRQGHYEQYF. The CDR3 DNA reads TGTGCCAGCAGCTTAAGGCAGGGCCACTACGAGCAGTACTTC.

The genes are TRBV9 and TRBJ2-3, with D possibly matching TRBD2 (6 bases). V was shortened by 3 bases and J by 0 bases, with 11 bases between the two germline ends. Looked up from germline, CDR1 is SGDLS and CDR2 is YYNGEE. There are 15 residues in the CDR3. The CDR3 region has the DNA TGTGCCAGCAGCGCCACCGGGACTAGCACAGATACGCAGTATTTT. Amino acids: CASSATGTSTDTQYF.

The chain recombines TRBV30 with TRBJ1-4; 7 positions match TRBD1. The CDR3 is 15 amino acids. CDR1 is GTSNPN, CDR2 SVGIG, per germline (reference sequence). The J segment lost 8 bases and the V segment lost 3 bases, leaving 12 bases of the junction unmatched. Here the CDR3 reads CAWSNLGTVEEKLFF. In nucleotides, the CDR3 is TGTGCCTGGAGCAACCTAGGGACAGTTGAAGAAAAACTGTTTTTT.

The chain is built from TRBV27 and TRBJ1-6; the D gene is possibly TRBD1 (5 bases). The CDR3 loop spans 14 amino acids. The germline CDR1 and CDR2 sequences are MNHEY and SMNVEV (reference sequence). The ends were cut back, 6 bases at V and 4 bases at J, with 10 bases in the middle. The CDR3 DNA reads TGTGCCAGCAGGACGACAGCGTATAATTCACCCCTCCACTTT. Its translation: CASRTTAYNSPLHF.

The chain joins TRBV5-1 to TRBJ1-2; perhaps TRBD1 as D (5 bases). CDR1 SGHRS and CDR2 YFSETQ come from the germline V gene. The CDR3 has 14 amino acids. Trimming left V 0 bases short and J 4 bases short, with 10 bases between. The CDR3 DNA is TGCGCCAGCAGCTTGGGACAGCAGACCTATGGCTACACCTTC. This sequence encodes CASSLGQQTYGYTF.

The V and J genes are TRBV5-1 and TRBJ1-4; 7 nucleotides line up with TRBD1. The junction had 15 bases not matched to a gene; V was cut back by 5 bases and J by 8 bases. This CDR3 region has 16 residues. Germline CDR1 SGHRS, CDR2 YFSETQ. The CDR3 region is CASRADTGLRGEKLFF. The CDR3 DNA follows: TGCGCCAGCAGAGCCGATACGGGTCTCAGGGGGGAAAAACTGTTTTTT.

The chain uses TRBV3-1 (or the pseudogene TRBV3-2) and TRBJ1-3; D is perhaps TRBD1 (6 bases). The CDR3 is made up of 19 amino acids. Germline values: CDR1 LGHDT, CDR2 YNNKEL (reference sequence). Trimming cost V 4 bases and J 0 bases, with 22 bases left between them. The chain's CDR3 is CASSPGGLWGARSGNTIYF. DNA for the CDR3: TGTGCCAGCAGCCCGGGGGGCCTCTGGGGGGCCCGCTCTGGAAACACCATATATTTT.

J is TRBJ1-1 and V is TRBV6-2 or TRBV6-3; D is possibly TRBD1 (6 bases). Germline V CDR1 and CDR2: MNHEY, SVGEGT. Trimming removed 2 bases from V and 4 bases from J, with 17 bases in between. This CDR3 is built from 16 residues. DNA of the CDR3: TGTGCCAGCAGTTACACAGGGCAGGGGTTGAGCACTGAAGCTTTCTTT. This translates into CASSYTGQGLSTEAFF.

CDR3 region: CASTPQGQSYGYTF. The CDR3 DNA is TGTGCCAGCACCCCCCAAGGACAGAGCTATGGCTACACCTTC. The chain joins TRBV11-2 to TRBJ1-2; TRBD1 is a possible D gene (6 bases). V was shortened by 7 bases and J by 4 bases, with 16 bases between the two germline ends. This CDR3 has 14 amino acids. Germline values: CDR1 SGHAT, CDR2 FQNNGV.

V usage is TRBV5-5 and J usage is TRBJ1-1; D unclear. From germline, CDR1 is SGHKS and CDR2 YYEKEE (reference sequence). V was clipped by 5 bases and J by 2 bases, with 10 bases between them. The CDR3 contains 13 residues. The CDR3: CASRVTGNTEAFF. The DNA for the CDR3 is TGTGCCAGCAGGGTAACGGGAAACACTGAAGCTTTCTTT.

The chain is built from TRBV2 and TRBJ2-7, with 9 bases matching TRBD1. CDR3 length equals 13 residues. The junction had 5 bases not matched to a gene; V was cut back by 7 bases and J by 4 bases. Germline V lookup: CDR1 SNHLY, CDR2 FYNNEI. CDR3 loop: CASTAGQGYEQYF. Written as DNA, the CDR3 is TGTGCCAGCACCGCGGGACAGGGATACGAGCAGTACTTC.

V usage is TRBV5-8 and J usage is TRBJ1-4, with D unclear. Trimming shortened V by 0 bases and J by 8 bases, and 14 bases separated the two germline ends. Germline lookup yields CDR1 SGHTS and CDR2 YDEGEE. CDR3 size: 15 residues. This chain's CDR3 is CASSLGGSRSEKLFF. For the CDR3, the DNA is TGTGCCAGCAGCTTGGGCGGGAGCCGCAGCGAAAAACTGTTTTTT. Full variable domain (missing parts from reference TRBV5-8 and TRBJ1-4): EAGVTQSPTHLIKTRGQQATLRCSPISGHTSVYWYQQALGLGLQFLLWYDEGEERNRGNFPPRFSGRQFPNYSSELNVNALELEDSALYLCASSLGGSRSEKLFFGSGTQLSVL.

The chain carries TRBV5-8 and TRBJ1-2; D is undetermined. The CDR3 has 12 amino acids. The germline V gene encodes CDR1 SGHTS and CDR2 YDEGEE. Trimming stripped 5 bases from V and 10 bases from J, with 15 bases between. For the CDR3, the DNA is TGTGCCAGCAGTCTCGGACTAAGAGTCTACACCTTC. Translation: CASSLGLRVYTF.

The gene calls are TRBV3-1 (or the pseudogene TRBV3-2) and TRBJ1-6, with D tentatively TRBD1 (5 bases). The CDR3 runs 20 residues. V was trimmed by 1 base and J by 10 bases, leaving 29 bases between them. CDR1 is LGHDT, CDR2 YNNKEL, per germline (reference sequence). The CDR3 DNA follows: TGTGCCAGCAGCCAAGTATTAGGGGTAATAGCACAATCGGGCAAGTCACCCCTCCACTTT. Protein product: CASSQVLGVIAQSGKSPLHF.

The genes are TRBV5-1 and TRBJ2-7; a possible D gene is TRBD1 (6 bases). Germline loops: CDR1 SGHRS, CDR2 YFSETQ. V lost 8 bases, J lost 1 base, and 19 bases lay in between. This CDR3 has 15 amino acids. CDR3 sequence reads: CASRKTPGQSYEQYF. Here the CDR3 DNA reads TGCGCCAGTAGAAAAACTCCTGGACAGTCCTACGAGCAGTACTTC.

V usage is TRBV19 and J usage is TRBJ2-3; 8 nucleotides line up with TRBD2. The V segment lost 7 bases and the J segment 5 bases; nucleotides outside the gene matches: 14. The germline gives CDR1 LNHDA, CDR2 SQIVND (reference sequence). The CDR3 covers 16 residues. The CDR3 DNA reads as TGTGCCAGTACCCCCGGGGGCGGGGGGCAGAGAGATACGCAGTATTTT. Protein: CASTPGGGGQRDTQYF.

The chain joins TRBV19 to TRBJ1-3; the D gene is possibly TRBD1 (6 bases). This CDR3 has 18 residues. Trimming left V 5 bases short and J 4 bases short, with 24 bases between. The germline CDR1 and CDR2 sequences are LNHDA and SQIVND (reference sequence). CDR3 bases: TGTGCCAGTAGTCCAAACGGGGCCAGGGGCGCTTTCGGAAACACCATATATTTT. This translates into CASSPNGARGAFGNTIYF.